The clone carrying this TCR beta chain was observed a few times. Germline values: CDR1 SGHRS, CDR2 YFSETQ. V lost 4 bases to trimming and J lost 6 bases; unmatched junction nucleotides: 5. The CDR3 has 14 residues. The data stem from a study of blood T cells in healthy people across ages. Healthy Caucasian individuals from Russia aged about 6 to 90 were enrolled as donors. Using a J-beta primer mix together with a sample-barcoded 5' primer, a second PCR was run for roughly 6 to 11 cycles. Unique molecular identifiers of 12 random nucleotides labeled each cDNA. TCRdb redid the calling of the 5' RACE reads with MiXCR, one entry per CDR3 protein. The table includes around 1.7 million distinct CDR3 sequences, roughly 28% detected once.

Sequenced sample: blood. The genes are TRBV5-1 and TRBJ1-4, with 8 bases matching TRBD1. The TCR originated in a woman aged 25 to 45 in good health. The DNA for the CDR3 is TGCGCCAGCAGCGCAGGGGGCGCAGATGAAAAACTGTTTTTT. This gives the protein CASSAGGADEKLFF.